A selection of T cell receptor beta chains follows, all from one sample in a study of CD8 T cells in Susac syndrome. TCRdb ran MiXCR on the immunoSEQ multiplex PCR reads and lists one entry per CDR3 protein. The repertoire holds hundreds of thousands of distinct CDR3 sequences, with 93% as singletons. The sequenced sample consisted of CD4+ T cells from PBMCs. The receptor set was obtained from a human donor with multiple sclerosis. Both conserved end residues are part of each CDR3. A D gene is named only where the DNA matches it firmly. The size of a clone is reported for some rows only, either as once, few or many, or as a class for expanded clones.

clone size	V gene	D gene	J gene	CDR3 DNA	CDR3 protein
.	TRBV5-4	.	TRBJ1-1	TGTGCCAGCAGGTATCAATCGGGCTACAACACTGAAGCTTTCTTT	CASRYQSGYNTEAFF
.	TRBV5-1	.	TRBJ1-2	TGCGCCAGCAGCTTGGCCGGGAGGTCTGGCTACACCTTC	CASSLAGRSGYTF
.	TRBV30	TRBD2	TRBJ2-3	TGTGCCTGGCAAGCGGGGCTCACAGATACGCAGTATTTT	CAWQAGLTDTQYF
.	TRBV12-3/TRBV12-4	.	TRBJ1-6	TGTGCCAGCAAAAAAGGGGCAGCGTTTGGTTCACCCCTCCACTTT	CASKKGAAFGSPLHF
.	TRBV7-6	.	TRBJ1-2	TGTGCCAGCAGCACGGGTCCGGGAGATGGCTACACCTTC	CASSTGPGDGYTF
.	TRBV18	.	TRBJ2-2	TGTGCCAGCTCACCGAGCCGGGGCAACACCGGGGAGCTGTTTTTT	CASSPSRGNTGELFF
.	TRBV29-1	.	TRBJ1-2	TGCAGCGTTGGAACCGGGACGGATGGCTACACCTTC	CSVGTGTDGYTF
.	TRBV6-5	.	TRBJ1-2	TGTGCCAGCAGTTACGCAAGCCAACAAGGGGGATATGGCTACACCTTC	CASSYASQQGGYGYTF
few	TRBV5-1	.	TRBJ1-1	TGCGCCAGCAGCTTGACAGGGAGCACTGAAGCTTTCTTT	CASSLTGSTEAFF
.	TRBV20-1	.	TRBJ2-1	TGCAGTGCCAAGACTGTGAGCTCCTACAATGAGCAGTTCTTC	CSAKTVSSYNEQFF
.	TRBV12-3/TRBV12-4	.	TRBJ1-2	TGTGCCAGCAATTCCAACAGGGTGGTACTCTATGGCTACACCTTC	CASNSNRVVLYGYTF
.	TRBV6-1	.	TRBJ2-2	TGTGCCAGCAGTTCAGTCCCCACCGGGGAGCTGTTTTTT	CASSSVPTGELFF
.	TRBV19	TRBD2	TRBJ2-2	TGTGCCAGTAGTTCGAACATAGCGGGAAAAGCCAACACCGGGGAGCTGTTTTTT	CASSSNIAGKANTGELFF
.	TRBV6-5	TRBD1	TRBJ1-6	TGTGCCAGCAGTCTTGGACAGGGTGGGGTTTCACCCCTCCACTTT	CASSLGQGGVSPLHF
.	TRBV25-1	.	TRBJ2-1	TGTGCCAGCAGTGATGCGGCGTACGGTGAGCAGTTCTTC	CASSDAAYGEQFF